Listed here are 27 T cell receptor beta chains from one sample, sequenced in a study of Graves' ophthalmopathy and Graves' hyperthyroidism. Amplified TCR beta CDR3 regions were obtained using RNA transcripts as template. The workflow started with a first-round RT-PCR run with HTBI primers and then moved on to a second-round multiplex PCR. TCRdb itself ran the multiplex PCR reads through MiXCR, one entry per CDR3 protein. Of fewer than 400,000 distinct CDR3 sequences listed, around 20% are singletons. Sequences were obtained from peripheral blood. The receptors here all came from a woman between 18 and 30 years old with Graves' ophthalmopathy.

This clonotype was recorded many times. The rearrangement uses TRBV30 and TRBJ2-2, with D perhaps TRBD1 or TRBD2 (6 bases each). This CDR3 has 15 amino acids. The germline gives CDR1 GTSNPN, CDR2 SVGIG (reference sequence). The V and J ends lost 2 bases and 2 bases respectively, with 12 bases between them. The CDR3 region has the DNA TGTGCCTGGAGTTGGGGGGCTCTTAACACCGGGGAGCTGTTTTTT. Encoded protein: CAWSWGALNTGELFF.

In its sample, this clonotype was seen many times. The chain couples TRBV7-3 to TRBJ2-5, with no clear D. Trimming cost V 1 base and J 3 bases, with 15 bases left between them. Germline lookup yields CDR1 SGHTA and CDR2 FQGTGA. The CDR3 runs 16 residues. CDR3 DNA sequence: TGTGCCAGCAGCTTAAAAGGCAGGATCCCCGAAGAGACCCAGTACTTC. This translates into CASSLKGRIPEETQYF.

This clonotype was counted ten times or more. The chain links TRBV20-1 to TRBJ1-1, with a weak D call TRBD1 (6 bases). Germline-derived CDR1 and CDR2 are DFQATT and SNEGSKA (reference sequence). The CDR3 length is 17 residues. Trimming took off 0 bases at V and 6 bases at J, with 23 bases between the two ends. The CDR3 protein is CSARDRGAPSGMAEAFF. The CDR3 region has the DNA TGCAGTGCTAGAGATCGGGGGGCCCCGTCCGGAATGGCTGAAGCTTTCTTT.

This clonotype was seen at least ten times. The chain carries TRBV4-2 and TRBJ1-3; D gene ambiguous. Per the germline V gene, CDR1 is LGHNA and CDR2 is YNFKEQ. V lost 10 bases to trimming and J lost 2 bases, with 24 bases between them. The CDR3 contains 17 residues. CDR3 DNA sequence: TGTGCCACCCAGCCAAGGGCCCGGGAGGTGGCTGGAAACACCATATATTTT. Residues: CATQPRAREVAGNTIYF.

The sample holds many counts of this clonotype. This chain joins TRBV29-1 and TRBJ2-7; D tentatively reads TRBD1 or TRBD2 (5 bases each). The V end lost 4 bases, the J end lost 0 bases, and 13 bases lay between the germline ends. Germline V lookup: CDR1 SQVTM, CDR2 ANQGSEA. This CDR3 comprises 14 residues. In DNA form, the CDR3 reads TGCAGCGTTGGAGGGGCCGGGACCTCCTACGAGCAGTACTTC. This sequence encodes CSVGGAGTSYEQYF.

This clonotype was counted ten times or more. This chain joins TRBV5-1 and TRBJ2-4, with 9 bases lining up with TRBD1. Germline values: CDR1 SGHRS, CDR2 YFSETQ. The CDR3 consists of 21 residues. Unmatched junction bases numbered 17, after V lost 1 base and J lost 0 bases. The CDR3 region has the DNA TGCGCCAGCAGCTTGTCGCGGACAGGGGCCGGCTCGGCCTTAGCCAAAAACATTCAGTACTTC. Amino acids: CASSLSRTGAGSALAKNIQYF. Combining the CDR3 with reference TRBV5-1 and TRBJ2-4 gives the whole variable domain KAGVTQTPRYLIKTRGQQVTLSCSPISGHRSVSWYQQTPGQGLQFLFEYFSETQRNKGNFPGRFSGRQFSNSRSEMNVSTLELGDSALYLCASSLSRTGAGSALAKNIQYFGAGTRLSVL.

This clonotype was counted ten times or more. The V and J genes are TRBV25-1 and TRBJ2-5, with a tentative D call TRBD1 (6 bases). Trimming cost V 0 bases and J 6 bases, with 11 bases left between them. The CDR3 contains 14 residues. Germline CDR1 MGHDK, CDR2 SYGVNS. The CDR3 DNA sequence: TGTGCCAGCAGTGAATATCCAGGGGTGCAGACCCAGTACTTC. Amino acids: CASSEYPGVQTQYF.

This clonotype has a count of ten or more. The chain is built from TRBV12-3 or TRBV12-4 and TRBJ1-1; 10 nucleotides align to TRBD1. The CDR3 extends over 15 amino acids. The junction had 8 bases not matched to a gene; V was cut back by 5 bases and J by 5 bases. The CDR3 region has the DNA TGTGCCAGCAGTCAGTTCGGGGGACAGGGGACTGAAGCTTTCTTT. Translation gives CASSQFGGQGTEAFF.

V usage is TRBV4-1 and J usage is TRBJ1-2; D gene unclear. Trimming pared 0 bases from V and 8 bases from J, leaving 10 bases between. CDR1 MGHRA and CDR2 YSYEKL come from the germline V gene. CDR3 length equals 13 residues. The chain's CDR3 is CASSQDDPWGYTF. The CDR3, as DNA: TGCGCCAGCAGCCAAGATGACCCGTGGGGCTACACCTTC.

The gene calls are TRBV12-3 or TRBV12-4 and TRBJ2-5, with 13 bases lining up with TRBD2. The CDR3 has 17 residues. With V trimmed by 3 bases and J by 5 bases, 9 bases remained unmatched. CDR3 in DNA: TGTGCCAGCAGTTTTCCGGGACTAGCGGGGACGACGGAGACCCAGTACTTC. Amino acids: CASSFPGLAGTTETQYF.

This chain links TRBV11-2 with TRBJ2-2; TRBD2 might be the D (6 bases). Germline CDR1 and CDR2: SGHAT and FQNNGV. This CDR3 comprises 16 residues. The V end lost 5 bases, the J end lost 0 bases, and 13 bases lay between the germline ends. CDR3 DNA: TGTGCCAGCAGCCCTGTAGCGGATCCGAACACCGGGGAGCTGTTTTTT. Its protein product is CASSPVADPNTGELFF. The variable domain in full, with the rest retrieved from reference TRBV11-2 and TRBJ2-2, is EAGVAQSPRYKIIEKRQSVAFWCNPISGHATLYWYQQILGQGPKLLIQFQNNGVVDDSQLPKDRFSAERLKGVDSTLKIQPAKLEDSAVYLCASSPVADPNTGELFFGEGSRLTVL.

The chain couples TRBV20-1 to TRBJ2-5, with 10 positions matching TRBD2. V lost 4 bases, J lost 1 base, and 6 bases stayed unmatched. The germline CDR1 and CDR2 sequences are DFQATT and SNEGSKA (reference sequence). The length of the CDR3 is 15 residues. CDR3 region: CSATELAGIQETQYF. CDR3 DNA: TGCAGTGCTACTGAACTAGCGGGGATCCAAGAGACCCAGTACTTC.

This clonotype was recorded at least ten times. The chain combines TRBV25-1 with TRBJ2-5; either TRBD1 or TRBD2 may fit D (5 bases each). The CDR3 covers 17 residues. Germline V gives CDR1 MGHDK, CDR2 SYGVNS. V lost 0 bases to trimming and J lost 5 bases, with 19 bases between them. CDR3 loop: CASSEYGRDGFRETQYF. The CDR3 nucleotides read TGTGCCAGCAGTGAATATGGCCGGGACGGGTTCAGGGAGACCCAGTACTTC.

This rearrangement joins TRBV5-1 to TRBJ1-1, with D perhaps TRBD1 (5 bases). Germline V gene sequence: CDR1 SGHRS, CDR2 YFSETQ. This CDR3 is 13 amino acids long. V was shortened by 4 bases and J by 4 bases, with 11 bases between the two germline ends. This CDR3 reads CASSAGGSTEAFF. The CDR3, as DNA: TGCGCCAGCAGCGCCGGGGGGTCCACTGAAGCTTTCTTT. The variable domain in full, completed from reference TRBV5-1 and TRBJ1-1, reads KAGVTQTPRYLIKTRGQQVTLSCSPISGHRSVSWYQQTPGQGLQFLFEYFSETQRNKGNFPGRFSGRQFSNSRSEMNVSTLELGDSALYLCASSAGGSTEAFFGQGTRLTVV.

The chain uses TRBV12-3 or TRBV12-4 and TRBJ1-2; no clear D. The CDR3 has 13 residues. Trimming shortened V by 3 bases and J by 7 bases, and 12 bases separated the two germline ends. CDR3 DNA: TGTGCCAGCAGTTTGCAAGGCTCCCTTGGCTACACCTTC. It encodes CASSLQGSLGYTF.

This clonotype has at least ten counts. The chain couples TRBV20-1 to TRBJ1-5, with TRBD1 as a possible D gene (5 bases). Germline CDR1 is DFQATT and CDR2 is SNEGSKA (reference sequence). Trimming left V 3 bases short and J 1 base short, with 19 bases between. This CDR3 has 17 amino acids. CDR3 in amino acids: CSASLRRGWRSNQPQHF. CDR3 nucleotides: TGCAGTGCTAGCCTAAGGCGGGGGTGGAGAAGCAATCAGCCCCAGCATTTT.

This clonotype was seen only a few times. The chain's CDR3 is CASSWTGPLAEQYF. The CDR3 DNA sequence: TGTGCCAGCAGCTGGACAGGACCGCTTGCCGAGCAGTACTTC. J is TRBJ2-7 and V is TRBV7-2, with 7 positions matching TRBD1. CDR3 size: 14 residues. The V gene's germline CDR1 is SGHTA and CDR2 FQGNSA. Germline trimming cut 4 bases from V and 6 bases from J; bases unmatched to any gene: 9. The whole variable domain, filled in from reference TRBV7-2 and TRBJ2-7, reads GAGVSQSPSNKVTEKGKDVELRCDPISGHTALYWYRQSLGQGLEFLIYFQGNSAPDKSGLPSDRFSAERTGGSVSTLTIQRTQQEDSAVYLCASSWTGPLAEQYFGPGTRLTVT.

Many counts were recorded for this clonotype. The chain combines TRBV6-1 with TRBJ2-7, with 9 positions matching TRBD1. V lost 7 bases and J lost 4; bases outside the gene matches: 14. From germline, CDR1 is MNHNS and CDR2 SASEGT. CDR3 size: 16 residues. CDR3 bases: TGTGCCAGCAACACCCGGGGGGACAGGGCCCTTTACGAGCAGTACTTC. It yields the protein CASNTRGDRALYEQYF.

CDR3 amino acids: CASSYGTESVYGYTF. The CDR3 coding sequence is TGTGCCAGCAGTTACGGGACGGAGTCTGTCTATGGCTACACCTTC. The rearrangement links TRBV6-2 or TRBV6-3 to TRBJ1-2; tentatively, D is TRBD1 (5 bases). Germline V gene data show CDR1 as MNHEY and CDR2 as SVGEGT. The V gene lost 2 bases and the J gene lost 4 bases, with 14 bases spanning the gap. The CDR3 has 15 residues.

This clonotype was seen once. The chain recombines TRBV12-3 or TRBV12-4 with TRBJ2-7; 9 nucleotides line up with TRBD2. J lost 6 bases, V lost 2 bases, and 2 bases had no gene match. CDR3 length: 13 amino acids. DNA for the CDR3: TGTGCCAGCAGTTTATCTAGCGGGACCGAGCAGTACTTC. Its protein product is CASSLSSGTEQYF.

The table lists this clonotype with many counts. This chain links TRBV4-1 with TRBJ2-7; possible D gene TRBD2, 6 bases. The CDR3 loop spans 16 amino acids. Deletions cut 0 bases from V and 3 bases from J, with 15 bases between. Germline V lookup: CDR1 MGHRA, CDR2 YSYEKL. Here the CDR3 DNA reads TGCGCCAGCAGCCAAGAGTCCGGAGGGCCCCTCTACGAGCAGTACTTC. It is translated as CASSQESGGPLYEQYF.

This clonotype has ten or more counts. The chain uses TRBV6-5 and TRBJ1-1; maybe TRBD1 (5 bases). Germline CDR1 is MNHEY and CDR2 is SVGAGI. The CDR3 contains 14 residues. V was pared by 4 bases and J by 3 bases, with 12 bases between. The CDR3 loop is CASSLGVTDTEAFF. Written as DNA, the CDR3 is TGTGCCAGCAGTTTAGGGGTTACGGACACTGAAGCTTTCTTT.

Many counts were recorded for this clonotype. This sequence joins TRBV11-1 and TRBJ1-5; tentatively, D is TRBD1 (5 bases). The V and J ends lost 0 bases and 3 bases respectively, with 18 bases between them. CDR3 length: 18 residues. The V gene's germline CDR1 is SGHAT and CDR2 FQDESV (reference sequence). The CDR3 nucleotides read TGTGCCAGCAGCTTAGCAACTTTACTGCGACAGAACAATCAGCCCCAGCATTTT. It codes for CASSLATLLRQNNQPQHF. Together with reference TRBV11-1 and TRBJ1-5, the CDR3 gives the full variable domain: EAEVAQSPRYKITEKSQAVAFWCDPISGHATLYWYRQILGQGPELLVQFQDESVVDDSQLPKDRFSAERLKGVDSTLKIQPAELGDSAMYLCASSLATLLRQNNQPQHFGDGTRLSIL.

This clonotype was recorded at least ten times. The chain combines TRBV29-1 with TRBJ2-7; 9 positions agree with TRBD2. The V and J ends lost 2 bases and 4 bases, in that order; junction bases with no gene match: 3. The CDR3 runs 13 residues. In germline, CDR1 is SQVTM, CDR2 ANQGSEA. CDR3 sequence: CSVEPSGTYEQYF. The CDR3 DNA reads as TGCAGCGTTGAACCTAGCGGGACGTACGAGCAGTACTTC.

The chain joins TRBV28 to TRBJ2-7, with unresolved D. The germline CDR1 and CDR2 sequences are MDHEN and SYDVKM. The CDR3 length is 13 residues. Trimming took 7 bases from V and 1 from J, leaving 11 bases between them. CDR3: CASNASPSYEQYF. The CDR3 bases are TGTGCCAGCAACGCCTCGCCATCCTACGAGCAGTACTTC.

The CDR3 is CASRQTGPGELFF. CDR3 nucleotide sequence: TGTGCCAGCAGACAGACAGGGCCCGGGGAGCTGTTTTTT. This chain connects TRBV6-2 or TRBV6-3 to TRBJ2-2, with TRBD1 matching over 7 bases. Germline CDR1 is MNHEY and CDR2 is SVGEGT. This CDR3 has 13 amino acids. After removal of 6 bases from V and 6 bases from J, the junction contained 4 bases not matched to a gene.

J is TRBJ2-7 and V is TRBV3-1, with D possibly matching TRBD2 (6 bases). Germline V lookup: CDR1 LGHDT, CDR2 YNNKEL (reference sequence). This CDR3 region has 16 residues. Trimming stripped 0 bases from V and 6 bases from J, with 18 bases between. The CDR3 DNA sequence: TGTGCCAGCAGCCAAGAAGTTTGGGGGGTTCTGGGCGAGCAGTACTTC. Its protein is CASSQEVWGVLGEQYF.